This T cell receptor beta chain was profiled in a study of T cells in Graves' hyperthyroidism and ophthalmopathy. Study-wide results and limits: Among clonotypes expanded in thyroid above 0.001, most were also found in blood. Ophthalmopathy was identified by the model a median approximately 6.4 months ahead of onset. Ophthalmopathy and stable hyperthyroidism were told apart by a 13 V-J model.

Lactation, pregnancy, other autoimmune disease or uncontrolled infection excluded patients. In its sample, this clonotype was seen many times. Antigen unknown. The germline V gene encodes CDR1 MDHEN and CDR2 SYDVKM. This CDR3 is built from 16 residues. V dropped 5 bases and J dropped 0 bases, with 14 bases sitting between them. It was RNA transcripts that yielded the amplified TCR beta CDR3 regions. The HTBI primer set drove a first-round RT-PCR of the TCR CDR3. One entry per CDR3 protein, called by TCRdb with MiXCR from the multiplex PCR reads. The sample holds more than 500,000 distinct CDR3 sequences, roughly 14% seen once.

The V and J genes are TRBV28 and TRBJ1-5, with D perhaps matching TRBD1 (6 bases). Sequenced input: blood. The source of this sequence is a woman in her forties with Graves' ophthalmopathy. The CDR3: CASSVRRGDSNQPQHF. The CDR3 coding sequence is TGTGCCAGCAGTGTTCGAAGGGGGGATAGCAATCAGCCCCAGCATTTT.